These 23 T cell receptor beta chains came from one sample sequenced in a study of blood T cells in healthy people across ages. Then a second PCR, running about 6 to 12 cycles, was carried out with a sample-barcoded 5' primer and a J-beta primer mix. TCRdb re-derived calls from the 5' RACE reads in MiXCR, one entry per CDR3 protein. Of 1.5 million to 2 million distinct CDR3 sequences listed, approximately 28% are singletons. The sequenced sample was blood. The receptors shown here come from a woman aged 25 to 39 in good health.

This chain links TRBV7-9 with TRBJ2-4; D not certain. In germline, CDR1 is SEHNR, CDR2 FQNEAQ (reference sequence). V was clipped by 5 bases and J by 0 bases, with 14 bases between them. The CDR3 has 16 residues. CDR3 loop: CASSHTDTEAKNIQYF. The DNA for the CDR3 is TGTGCCAGCAGCCACACAGACACAGAAGCCAAAAACATTCAGTACTTC.

This clonotype showed up just a few times. One end of the junction varies from germline; a read error may be responsible. The chain carries TRBV24-1 and TRBJ2-5; D may be TRBD1 or TRBD2 (6 bases each). This CDR3 has 17 amino acids. Germline CDR1 and CDR2: KGHDR and SFDVKD. CDR3 region: CAASDSRSLGGRETQYF. CDR3 nucleotide sequence: TGTGCCGCCAGTGATTCCCGCTCCTTGGGGGGCCGGGAGACCCAGTACTTC.

The CDR3 DNA sequence: TGTGCCAGCAGCTTGGGGGTTGTTCTGTACGAGCAGTACTTC. Protein sequence: CASSLGVVLYEQYF. The rearrangement joins TRBV5-6 to TRBJ2-7; D remains ambiguous. The CDR3 spans 14 residues. Germline V gene lookup returns CDR1 SGHDT and CDR2 YYEEEE. Trimming took off 0 bases at V and 4 bases at J, with 11 bases between the two ends.

V is TRBV2 and J is TRBJ2-1, with 10 bases that match TRBD2. CDR1 is SNHLY and CDR2 is FYNNEI in the germline V gene. This CDR3 comprises 14 residues. V lost 6 bases, J lost 8 bases, and 7 bases stayed unmatched. The CDR3 DNA reads TGTGCCAGCAGGTCTAGCGGGGGTAACTATGAGCAGTTCTTC. It codes for CASRSSGGNYEQFF.

This clonotype was seen more than once but under ten times. The chain joins TRBV20-1 to TRBJ1-6; no definite D call. Looked up from germline, CDR1 is DFQATT and CDR2 is SNEGSKA (reference sequence). Between the trimmed V and J ends, which lost 5 bases and 7 bases, there was a span of 15 bases. The length of the CDR3 is 14 residues. CDR3 residues: CSARRAAVNSPLHF. Written as DNA, the CDR3 is TGCAGTGCTCGACGGGCCGCAGTGAATTCACCCCTCCACTTT.

A word on this clonotype: A much bigger clone sits one base away, suggesting this may be a read error. This rearrangement joins TRBV6-5 to TRBJ2-1, with 7 positions matching TRBD2. The CDR3 extends over 15 amino acids. Germline V lookup: CDR1 MNHEY, CDR2 SVGAGI. The CDR3: CASSSTSDSHNEQFF. The CDR3 DNA reads TGTGCCAGCAGCAGCACTAGCGACTCCCACAATGAGCAGTTCTTC.

The CDR3 DNA is TGCAGCGTTCATCGTTCGCGGGGGGCCACAGATACGCAGTATTTT. Its translation is CSVHRSRGATDTQYF. The gene calls are TRBV29-1 and TRBJ2-3; 8 positions match TRBD2. The ends lost 5 bases at V and 2 bases at J; junction bases unmatched: 9. Germline values: CDR1 SQVTM, CDR2 ANQGSEA. CDR3 length equals 15 residues.

This clonotype was detected ten times or more. The chain couples TRBV27 to TRBJ1-2; the D gene is possibly TRBD1 (5 bases). V lost 5 bases and J lost 1, with 11 bases in between. Germline V gene sequence: CDR1 MNHEY, CDR2 SMNVEV (reference sequence). The CDR3 runs to 14 residues. CDR3 DNA: TGTGCCAGCAGTACAGGACGGCTTAACTATGGCTACACCTTC. As protein: CASSTGRLNYGYTF.

The chain couples TRBV7-2 to TRBJ2-3; possibly TRBD2 for D (6 bases). V gave up 7 bases and J gave up 0 bases, with 11 bases separating them. Germline V gives CDR1 SGHTA, CDR2 FQGNSA. This CDR3 spans 14 amino acids. CDR3 residues: CASTDSGSTDTQYF. The CDR3 nucleotides are TGTGCCAGCACCGATAGCGGAAGCACAGATACGCAGTATTTT.

The chain is built from TRBV7-9 and TRBJ2-4; D may correspond to TRBD1 or TRBD2 (5 bases each). CDR1 is SEHNR, CDR2 FQNEAQ, per germline (reference sequence). The CDR3 consists of 14 residues. Trimming removed 5 bases at V and 7 bases at J, with 15 bases between. The CDR3 bases are TGTGCCAGCAGCGAGGGACCCCCGGTGAACATTCAGTACTTC. Its translation: CASSEGPPVNIQYF. Looking up the rest from reference TRBV7-9 and TRBJ2-4 gives the full variable domain: DTGVSQNPRHKITKRGQNVTFRCDPISEHNRLYWYRQTLGQGPEFLTYFQNEAQLEKSRLLSDRFSAERPKGSFSTLEIQRTEQGDSAMYLCASSEGPPVNIQYFGAGTRLSVL.

The chain is built from TRBV14 and TRBJ2-1; possible D gene TRBD2, 6 bases. This CDR3 is 13 amino acids long. Trimming cost V 8 bases and J 3 bases, with 11 bases left between them. Germline CDR1 SGHDN, CDR2 FVKESK. The CDR3 loop reads CASGVTSYNEQFF. The CDR3 DNA reads as TGTGCCAGCGGCGTGACTAGCTACAATGAGCAGTTCTTC.

This clonotype was observed a handful of times. The chain uses TRBV10-3 and TRBJ2-3; D gene ambiguous. The CDR3 loop spans 12 amino acids. Germline V gene sequence: CDR1 ENHRY, CDR2 SYGVKD. Trimming pared 8 bases from V and 4 bases from J, leaving 10 bases between. The CDR3, as DNA: TGTGCCATCTCGGCCATCGCAGATACGCAGTATTTT. Residues: CAISAIADTQYF.

V is TRBV5-1 and J is TRBJ1-1, with D possibly being TRBD1 (6 bases). The V end lost 4 bases, the J end lost 10 bases, and 11 bases lay between the germline ends. This CDR3 has 11 residues. Germline loops: CDR1 SGHRS, CDR2 YFSETQ. CDR3 coding DNA: TGCGCCAGCAGCACCGCAGGGGTAGCTTTCTTT. Its translation: CASSTAGVAFF.

J is TRBJ2-5 and V is TRBV18; maybe TRBD2 (5 bases). V lost 0 bases to trimming and J lost 4 bases, with 9 bases between them. Germline V gene data show CDR1 as KGHSH and CDR2 as LQKENI. The CDR3 totals 14 residues. DNA for the CDR3: TGTGCCAGCTCACCACCCGGAGGCCCAGAGACCCAGTACTTC. As protein: CASSPPGGPETQYF.

The table lists this clonotype with many counts. This sequence joins TRBV9 and TRBJ2-6, with D perhaps matching TRBD2 (5 bases). The CDR3 length is 16 residues. CDR1 and CDR2 (germline): SGDLS, YYNGEE. Trimming left V 0 bases short and J 0 bases short, with 7 bases between. The CDR3 sequence is CASSVDGLSGANVLTF. The CDR3 DNA is TGTGCCAGCAGCGTAGACGGACTCTCTGGGGCCAACGTCCTGACTTTC.

In this sample, this clonotype turned up many times. This chain uses TRBV12-3 or TRBV12-4 with TRBJ2-1; 8 nucleotides agree with TRBD2. J gave up 6 bases and V 4 bases, and 8 bases lay outside the gene matches. The CDR3 sequence is 15 residues long. CDR3 DNA sequence: TGTGCCAGCAGTTCCGGGCTAGCGGGTATCAATGAGCAGTTCTTC. Residues: CASSSGLAGINEQFF.

The chain uses TRBV7-9 and TRBJ1-2; the match to TRBD1 covers 8 bases. CDR1 and CDR2 from the germline V gene are SEHNR and FQNEAQ (reference sequence). The CDR3 sequence is 14 residues long. J lost 7 bases, V lost 1 base, and 5 bases had no gene match. CDR3 in amino acids: CASSLVAGGTGYTF. CDR3 nucleotide sequence: TGTGCCAGCAGCTTAGTTGCAGGGGGCACTGGCTACACCTTC.

This clonotype was observed many times. Here the CDR3 reads CASSRQGYYEQYF. CDR3 coding DNA: TGTGCCAGCAGCAGACAGGGCTACTACGAGCAGTACTTC. The V gene is TRBV6-5, the J gene TRBJ2-7, with TRBD1 identical over 7 bases. Germline trimming cut 6 bases from V and 3 bases from J; bases unmatched to any gene: 5. The CDR3 is 13 residues long. Germline V gene sequence: CDR1 MNHEY, CDR2 SVGAGI.

The gene calls are TRBV7-9 and TRBJ2-3, with 7 nucleotides matching TRBD2. Looked up from germline, CDR1 is SEHNR and CDR2 is FQNEAQ (reference sequence). CDR3 size: 16 residues. Germline trimming cut 3 bases from V and 1 base from J; bases unmatched to any gene: 7. DNA for the CDR3: TGTGCCAGCAGCTTTGAATCGGGAGGCGGCACAGATACGCAGTATTTT. Protein product: CASSFESGGGTDTQYF.

The table lists this clonotype with a few counts. V gene TRBV20-1 combines with J gene TRBJ2-5, with D unresolved. The CDR3 contains 13 residues. Germline V gives CDR1 DFQATT, CDR2 SNEGSKA (reference sequence). V was clipped by 2 bases and J by 3 bases, with 10 bases between them. CDR3 loop: CSARSQAEETQYF. As DNA, the CDR3 is TGCAGTGCTAGAAGCCAGGCGGAAGAGACCCAGTACTTC.

This clonotype was observed many times. The CDR3 region is CASRRGQADRETQYF. The CDR3 DNA follows: TGTGCCAGCAGGCGGGGCCAGGCAGATAGGGAGACCCAGTACTTC. This chain joins TRBV7-2 and TRBJ2-5, with D perhaps matching TRBD2 (6 bases). This CDR3 contains 15 residues. Trimming stripped 6 bases from V and 5 bases from J, with 19 bases between. Germline V lookup: CDR1 SGHTA, CDR2 FQGNSA.

This chain links TRBV28 with TRBJ2-7, with 8 bases that match TRBD2. Trimming took 3 bases from V and 7 from J; bases not matched to a gene: 11. Looked up from germline, CDR1 is MDHEN and CDR2 is SYDVKM. This CDR3 comprises 15 residues. CDR3 region: CASSFGGASCNEQYF. The CDR3 DNA reads TGTGCCAGCAGTTTCGGGGGGGCATCGTGCAATGAGCAGTACTTC.

This clonotype was found many times. This chain uses TRBV12-3 or TRBV12-4 with TRBJ1-2; D gene unclear. Trimming shortened V by 3 bases and J by 13 bases, and 15 bases separated the two germline ends. This CDR3 contains 12 residues. Here the CDR3 reads CASSLGATVFTF. In DNA form, the CDR3 reads TGTGCCAGCAGTTTGGGCGCAACAGTCTTCACCTTC.